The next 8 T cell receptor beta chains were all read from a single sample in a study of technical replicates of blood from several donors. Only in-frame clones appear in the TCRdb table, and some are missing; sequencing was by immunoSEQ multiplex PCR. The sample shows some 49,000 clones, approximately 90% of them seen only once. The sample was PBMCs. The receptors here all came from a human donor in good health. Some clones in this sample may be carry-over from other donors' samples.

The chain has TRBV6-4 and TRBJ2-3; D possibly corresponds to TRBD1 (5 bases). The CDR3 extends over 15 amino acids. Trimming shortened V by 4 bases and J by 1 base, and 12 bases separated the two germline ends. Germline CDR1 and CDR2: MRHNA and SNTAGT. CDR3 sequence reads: CASSARLGGTDTQYF. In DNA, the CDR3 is TGTGCCAGCAGTGCGAGGTTAGGGGGCACAGATACGCAGTATTTT.

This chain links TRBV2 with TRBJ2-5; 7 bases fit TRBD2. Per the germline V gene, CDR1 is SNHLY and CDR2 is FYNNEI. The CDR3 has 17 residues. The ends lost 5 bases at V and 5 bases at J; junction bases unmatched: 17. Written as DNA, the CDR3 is TGTGCCAGCAGTCCGATGGGAGGGGAGGACCGCAGGGAGACCCAGTACTTC. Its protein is CASSPMGGEDRRETQYF.

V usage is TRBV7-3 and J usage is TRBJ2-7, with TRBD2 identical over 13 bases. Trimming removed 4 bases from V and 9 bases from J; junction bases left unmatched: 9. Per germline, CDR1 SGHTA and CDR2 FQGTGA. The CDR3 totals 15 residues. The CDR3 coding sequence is TGTGCCAGCAGCTCCGGACTAGCGGGGGCTAGCGTGCAGTACTTC. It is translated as CASSSGLAGASVQYF.

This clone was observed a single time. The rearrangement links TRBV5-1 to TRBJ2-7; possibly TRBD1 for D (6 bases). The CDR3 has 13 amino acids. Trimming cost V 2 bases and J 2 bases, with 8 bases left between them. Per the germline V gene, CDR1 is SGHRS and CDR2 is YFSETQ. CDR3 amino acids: CASSFDRTYEQYF. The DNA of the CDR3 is TGCGCCAGCAGCTTCGACAGGACCTACGAGCAGTACTTC.

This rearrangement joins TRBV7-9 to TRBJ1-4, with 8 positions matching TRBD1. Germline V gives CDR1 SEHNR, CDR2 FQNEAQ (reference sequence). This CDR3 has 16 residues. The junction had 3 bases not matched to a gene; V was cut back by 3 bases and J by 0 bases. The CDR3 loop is CASSFWTGTTNEKLFF. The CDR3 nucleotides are TGTGCCAGCAGCTTCTGGACAGGGACAACTAATGAAAAACTGTTTTTT.

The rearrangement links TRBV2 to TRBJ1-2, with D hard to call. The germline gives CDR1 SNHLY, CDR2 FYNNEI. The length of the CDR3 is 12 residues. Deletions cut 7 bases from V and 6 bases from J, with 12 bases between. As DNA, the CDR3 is TGTGCCAGCACCCGCGACATACATGGCTACACCTTC. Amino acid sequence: CASTRDIHGYTF.

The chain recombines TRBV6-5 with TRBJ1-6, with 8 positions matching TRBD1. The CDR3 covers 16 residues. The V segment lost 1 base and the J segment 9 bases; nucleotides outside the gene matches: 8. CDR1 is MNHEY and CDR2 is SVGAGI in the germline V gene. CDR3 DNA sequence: TGTGCCAGCAGTTACTGGGCAGGGGGCGAGGGTTCACCCCTCCACTTT. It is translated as CASSYWAGGEGSPLHF.

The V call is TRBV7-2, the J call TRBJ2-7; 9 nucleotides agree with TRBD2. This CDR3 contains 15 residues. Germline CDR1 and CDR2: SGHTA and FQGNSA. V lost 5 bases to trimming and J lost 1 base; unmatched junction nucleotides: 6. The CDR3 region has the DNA TGTGCCAGCAGCCCCTTTGCGGGAGGGTCCTACGAGCAGTACTTC. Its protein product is CASSPFAGGSYEQYF.